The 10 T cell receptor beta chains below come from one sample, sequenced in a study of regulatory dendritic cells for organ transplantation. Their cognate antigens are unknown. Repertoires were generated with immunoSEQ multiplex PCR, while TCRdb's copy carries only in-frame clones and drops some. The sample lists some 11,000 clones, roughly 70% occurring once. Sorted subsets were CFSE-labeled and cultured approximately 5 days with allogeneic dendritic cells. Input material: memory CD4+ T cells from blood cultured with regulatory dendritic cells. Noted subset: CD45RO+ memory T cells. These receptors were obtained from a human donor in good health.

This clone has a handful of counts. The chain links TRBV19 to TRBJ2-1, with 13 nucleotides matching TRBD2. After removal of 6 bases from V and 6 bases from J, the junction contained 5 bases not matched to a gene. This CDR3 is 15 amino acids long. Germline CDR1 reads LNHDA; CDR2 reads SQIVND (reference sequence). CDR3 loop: CASRVTSGGLNEQFF. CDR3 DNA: TGTGCCAGTAGGGTGACTAGCGGGGGGCTCAATGAGCAGTTCTTC.

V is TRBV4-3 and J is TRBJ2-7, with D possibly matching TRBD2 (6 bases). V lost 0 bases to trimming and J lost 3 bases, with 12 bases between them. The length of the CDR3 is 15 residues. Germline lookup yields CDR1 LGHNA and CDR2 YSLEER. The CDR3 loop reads CASSQERFGGYEQYF. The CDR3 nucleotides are TGCGCCAGCAGCCAAGAAAGGTTCGGGGGCTACGAGCAGTACTTC.

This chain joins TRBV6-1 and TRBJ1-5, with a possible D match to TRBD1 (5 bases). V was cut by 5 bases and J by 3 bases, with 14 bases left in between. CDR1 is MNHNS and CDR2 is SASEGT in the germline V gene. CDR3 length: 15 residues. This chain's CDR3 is CASSFMGRDNQPQHF. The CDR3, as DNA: TGTGCCAGCAGTTTCATGGGGCGTGACAATCAGCCCCAGCATTTT.

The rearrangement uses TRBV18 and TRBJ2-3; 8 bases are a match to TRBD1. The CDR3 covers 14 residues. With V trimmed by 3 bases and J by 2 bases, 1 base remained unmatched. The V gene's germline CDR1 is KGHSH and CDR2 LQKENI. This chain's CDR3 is CASSPGQATDTQYF. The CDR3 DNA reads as TGTGCCAGCTCACCGGGACAGGCCACAGATACGCAGTATTTT.

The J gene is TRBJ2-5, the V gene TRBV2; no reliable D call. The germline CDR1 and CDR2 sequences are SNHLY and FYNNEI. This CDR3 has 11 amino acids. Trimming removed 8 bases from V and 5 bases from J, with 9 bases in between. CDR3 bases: TGTGCCAGCTCTTATCAGGAGACCCAGTACTTC. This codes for CASSYQETQYF.

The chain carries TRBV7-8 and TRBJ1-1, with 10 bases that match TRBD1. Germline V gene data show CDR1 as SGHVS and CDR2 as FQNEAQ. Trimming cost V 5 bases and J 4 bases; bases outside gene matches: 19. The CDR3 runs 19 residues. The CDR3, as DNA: TGTGCCAGCAGCCGCTTACGGACAGGGGGATTTACAGTGTTCACTGAAGCTTTCTTT. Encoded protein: CASSRLRTGGFTVFTEAFF.

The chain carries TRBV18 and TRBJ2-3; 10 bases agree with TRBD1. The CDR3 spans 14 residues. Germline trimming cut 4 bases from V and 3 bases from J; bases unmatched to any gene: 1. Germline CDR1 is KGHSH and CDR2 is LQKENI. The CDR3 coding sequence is TGTGCCAGCTCACGGACAGGGGGTACAGATACGCAGTATTTT. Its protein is CASSRTGGTDTQYF.

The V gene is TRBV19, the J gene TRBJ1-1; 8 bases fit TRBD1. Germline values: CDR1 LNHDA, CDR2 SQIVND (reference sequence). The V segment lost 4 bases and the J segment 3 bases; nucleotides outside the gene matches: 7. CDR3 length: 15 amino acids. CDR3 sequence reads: CASSTHGQGDTEAFF. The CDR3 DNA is TGTGCCAGTAGTACCCACGGACAGGGTGACACTGAAGCTTTCTTT.

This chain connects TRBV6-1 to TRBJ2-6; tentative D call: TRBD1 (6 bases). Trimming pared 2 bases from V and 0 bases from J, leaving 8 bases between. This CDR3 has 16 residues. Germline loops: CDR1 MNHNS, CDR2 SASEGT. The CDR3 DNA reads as TGTGCCAGCAGTGAAACAGGGAACTCTGGGGCCAACGTCCTGACTTTC. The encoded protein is CASSETGNSGANVLTF.

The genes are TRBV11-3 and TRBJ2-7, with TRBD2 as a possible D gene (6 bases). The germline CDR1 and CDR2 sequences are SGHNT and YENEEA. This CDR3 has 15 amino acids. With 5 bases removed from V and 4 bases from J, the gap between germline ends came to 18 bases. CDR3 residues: CASSPFGQGGYEQYF. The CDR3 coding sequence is TGTGCCAGCAGCCCTTTCGGTCAGGGAGGTTACGAGCAGTACTTC.